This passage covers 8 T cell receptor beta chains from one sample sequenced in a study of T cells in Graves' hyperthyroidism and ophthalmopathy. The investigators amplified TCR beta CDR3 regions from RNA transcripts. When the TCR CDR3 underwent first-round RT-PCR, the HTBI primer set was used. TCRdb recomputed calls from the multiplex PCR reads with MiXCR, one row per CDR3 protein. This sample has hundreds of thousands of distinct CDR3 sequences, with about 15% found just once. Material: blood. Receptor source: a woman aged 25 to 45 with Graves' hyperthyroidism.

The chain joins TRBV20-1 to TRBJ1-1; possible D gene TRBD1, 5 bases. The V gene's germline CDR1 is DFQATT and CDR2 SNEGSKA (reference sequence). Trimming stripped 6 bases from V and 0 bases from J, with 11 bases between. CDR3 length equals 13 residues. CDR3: CSAGGEVNTEAFF. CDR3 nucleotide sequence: TGCAGTGCGGGGGGGGAGGTGAACACTGAAGCTTTCTTT.

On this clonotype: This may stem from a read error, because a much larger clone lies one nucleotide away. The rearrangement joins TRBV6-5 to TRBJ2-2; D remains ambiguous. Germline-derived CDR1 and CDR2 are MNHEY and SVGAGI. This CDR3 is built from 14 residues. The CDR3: CDSSYSRITGELFF. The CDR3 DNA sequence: TGTGACAGCAGTTACTCGAGAATCACCGGGGAGCTGTTTTTT.

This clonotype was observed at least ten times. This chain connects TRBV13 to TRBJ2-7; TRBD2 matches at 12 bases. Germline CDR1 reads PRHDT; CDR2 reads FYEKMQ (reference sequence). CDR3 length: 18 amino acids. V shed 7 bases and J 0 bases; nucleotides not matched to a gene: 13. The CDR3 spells CASKQLTSGSVSSYEQYF. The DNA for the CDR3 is TGTGCCAGCAAGCAACTGACTAGCGGGAGCGTTAGCTCCTACGAGCAGTACTTC. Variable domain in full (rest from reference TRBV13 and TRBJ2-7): AAGVIQSPRHLIKEKRETATLKCYPIPRHDTVYWYQQGPGQDPQFLISFYEKMQSDKGSIPDRFSAQQFSDYHSELNMSSLELGDSALYFCASKQLTSGSVSSYEQYFGPGTRLTVT.

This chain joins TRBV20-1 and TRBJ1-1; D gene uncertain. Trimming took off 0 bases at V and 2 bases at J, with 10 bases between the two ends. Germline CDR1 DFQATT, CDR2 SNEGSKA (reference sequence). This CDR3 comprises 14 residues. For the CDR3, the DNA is TGCAGTGCTAGAGATCGGGTCAGTAACACTGAAGCTTTCTTT. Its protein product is CSARDRVSNTEAFF.

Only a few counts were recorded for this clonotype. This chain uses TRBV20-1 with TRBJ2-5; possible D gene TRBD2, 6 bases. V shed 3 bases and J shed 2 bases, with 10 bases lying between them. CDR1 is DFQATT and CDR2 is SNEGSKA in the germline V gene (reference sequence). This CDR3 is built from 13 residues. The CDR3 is CSARMGGQETQYF. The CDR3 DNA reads TGCAGTGCTAGGATGGGGGGACAAGAGACCCAGTACTTC.

Here the CDR3 reads CASSPTGLYGYTF. CDR3 nucleotides: TGTGCCAGCAGCCCTACAGGGTTATATGGCTACACCTTC. V gene TRBV5-5 combines with J gene TRBJ1-2, with a possible D match to TRBD1 (6 bases). CDR3 length: 13 amino acids. The germline V gene has CDR1 SGHKS and CDR2 YYEKEE (reference sequence). Trimming stripped 4 bases from V and 5 bases from J, with 12 bases between.

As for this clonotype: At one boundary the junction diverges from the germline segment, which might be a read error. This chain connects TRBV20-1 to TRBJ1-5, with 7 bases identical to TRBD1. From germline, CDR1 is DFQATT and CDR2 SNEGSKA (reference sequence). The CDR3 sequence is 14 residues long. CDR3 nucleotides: TGCAGTGCTACCCACTCGACAGGGAATCAGCCCCAGCGTTTT. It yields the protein CSATHSTGNQPQRF.

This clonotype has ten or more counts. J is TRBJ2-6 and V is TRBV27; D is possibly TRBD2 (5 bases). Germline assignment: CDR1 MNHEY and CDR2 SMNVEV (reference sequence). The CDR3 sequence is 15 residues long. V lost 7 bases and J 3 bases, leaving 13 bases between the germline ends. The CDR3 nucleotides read TGTGCCAGCACACAGCGTGGAGGTGGGGCCAACGTCCTGACTTTC. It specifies CASTQRGGGANVLTF.